What follows is one T cell receptor (beta chain) and its context. Its specificity is unknown. This clone may be a read error of a much larger clone one base away. The sample originates from a study of T cells after yellow fever vaccination. Study results and limitations: Among primary-vaccination clones, most reappeared after the booster, at roughly 95% for CD4 and under 90% for CD8. Weaker, the secondary response peaked sooner, at day 5 versus 15.

The CDR3 is 14 amino acids. MiXCR was run by TCRdb on the 5' RACE reads, yielding one entry per CDR3 protein. The profile shows 350,000 or so distinct CDR3 sequences, 7% to 9% of them singletons. The material sequenced was PBMCs, taken about 41 days after the first yellow fever vaccination. The clonotype was recovered from a man in his late teens or twenties who received the YFV17D yellow fever vaccine. V and J are TRBV12-3 or TRBV12-4 and TRBJ1-6; tentatively, D is TRBD1 (6 bases). The CDR3, as DNA: TGTGCCAGCAGCCGTACAGGGCAGCGTTCACCCATCCACTTT. It codes for CASSRTGQRSPIHF.